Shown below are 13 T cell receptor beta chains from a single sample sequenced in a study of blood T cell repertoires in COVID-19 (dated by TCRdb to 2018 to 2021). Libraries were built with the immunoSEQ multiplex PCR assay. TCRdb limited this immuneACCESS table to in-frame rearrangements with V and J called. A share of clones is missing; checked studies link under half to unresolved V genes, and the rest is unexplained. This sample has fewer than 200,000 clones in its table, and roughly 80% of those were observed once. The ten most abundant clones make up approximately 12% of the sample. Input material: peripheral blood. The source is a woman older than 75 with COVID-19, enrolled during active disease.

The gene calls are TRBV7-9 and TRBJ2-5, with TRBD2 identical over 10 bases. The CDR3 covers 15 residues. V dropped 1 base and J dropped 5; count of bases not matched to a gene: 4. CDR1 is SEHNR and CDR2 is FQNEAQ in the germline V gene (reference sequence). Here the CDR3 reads CASSLGLAGVETQYF. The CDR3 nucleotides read TGTGCCAGCAGCTTAGGTCTAGCGGGAGTGGAGACCCAGTACTTC. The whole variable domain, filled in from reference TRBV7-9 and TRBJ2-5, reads DTGVSQNPRHKITKRGQNVTFRCDPISEHNRLYWYRQTLGQGPEFLTYFQNEAQLEKSRLLSDRFSAERPKGSFSTLEIQRTEQGDSAMYLCASSLGLAGVETQYFGPGTRLLVL.

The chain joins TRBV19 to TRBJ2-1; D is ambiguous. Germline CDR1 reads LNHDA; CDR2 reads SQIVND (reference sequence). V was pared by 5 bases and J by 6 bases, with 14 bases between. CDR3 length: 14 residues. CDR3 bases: TGTGCCAGTAGTGTCCAGCGTGGTTCCAATGAGCAGTTCTTC. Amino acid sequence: CASSVQRGSNEQFF.

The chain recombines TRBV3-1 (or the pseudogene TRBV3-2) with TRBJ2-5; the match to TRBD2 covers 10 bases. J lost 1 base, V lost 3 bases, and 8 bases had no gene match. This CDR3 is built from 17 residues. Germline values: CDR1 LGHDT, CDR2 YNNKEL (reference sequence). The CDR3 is CASSQGSSGGSQETQYF. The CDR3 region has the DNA TGTGCCAGCAGCCAGGGGTCTAGCGGGGGAAGCCAAGAGACCCAGTACTTC.

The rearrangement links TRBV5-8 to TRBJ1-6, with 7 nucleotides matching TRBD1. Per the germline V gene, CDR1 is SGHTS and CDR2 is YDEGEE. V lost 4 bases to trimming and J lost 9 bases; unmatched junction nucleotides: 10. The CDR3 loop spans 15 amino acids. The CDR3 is CASSGGRDSGSPLHF. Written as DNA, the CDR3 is TGTGCCAGCAGCGGGGGCAGGGACAGCGGTTCACCCCTCCACTTT. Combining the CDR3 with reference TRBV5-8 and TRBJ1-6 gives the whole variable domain EAGVTQSPTHLIKTRGQQATLRCSPISGHTSVYWYQQALGLGLQFLLWYDEGEERNRGNFPPRFSGRQFPNYSSELNVNALELEDSALYLCASSGGRDSGSPLHFGNGTRLTVT.

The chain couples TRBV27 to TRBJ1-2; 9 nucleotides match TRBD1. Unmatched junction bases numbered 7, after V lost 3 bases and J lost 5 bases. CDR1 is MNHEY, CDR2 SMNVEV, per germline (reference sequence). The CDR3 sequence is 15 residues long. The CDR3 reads CASSFAQGARYGYTF. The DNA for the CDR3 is TGTGCCAGCAGTTTCGCACAGGGGGCGCGGTATGGCTACACCTTC.

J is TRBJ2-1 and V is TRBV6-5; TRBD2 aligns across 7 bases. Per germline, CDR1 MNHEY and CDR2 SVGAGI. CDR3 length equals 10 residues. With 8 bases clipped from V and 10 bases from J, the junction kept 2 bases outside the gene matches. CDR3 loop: CASGRGEQFF. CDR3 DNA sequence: TGTGCCAGCGGGAGGGGAGAGCAGTTCTTC.

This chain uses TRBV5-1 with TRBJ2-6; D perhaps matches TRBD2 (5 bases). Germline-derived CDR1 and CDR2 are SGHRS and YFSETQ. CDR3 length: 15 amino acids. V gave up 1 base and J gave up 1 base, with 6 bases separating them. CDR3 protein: CASSLRGSGANVLTF. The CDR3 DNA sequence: TGCGCCAGCAGCTTGAGAGGGTCTGGGGCCAACGTCCTGACTTTC.

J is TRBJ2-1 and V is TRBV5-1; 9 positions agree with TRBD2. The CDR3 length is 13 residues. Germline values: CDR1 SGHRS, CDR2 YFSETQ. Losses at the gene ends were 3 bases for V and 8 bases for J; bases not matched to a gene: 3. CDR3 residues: CASSWGLAYEQFF. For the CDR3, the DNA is TGCGCCAGCAGCTGGGGACTAGCCTATGAGCAGTTCTTC. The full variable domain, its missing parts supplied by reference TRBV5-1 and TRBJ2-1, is KAGVTQTPRYLIKTRGQQVTLSCSPISGHRSVSWYQQTPGQGLQFLFEYFSETQRNKGNFPGRFSGRQFSNSRSEMNVSTLELGDSALYLCASSWGLAYEQFFGPGTRLTVL.

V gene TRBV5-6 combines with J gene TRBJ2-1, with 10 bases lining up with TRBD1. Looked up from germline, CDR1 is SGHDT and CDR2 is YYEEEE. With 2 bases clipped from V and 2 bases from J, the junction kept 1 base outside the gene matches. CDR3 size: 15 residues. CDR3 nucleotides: TGTGCCAGCAGCTTTGGGACAGGGGCCTACAATGAGCAGTTCTTC. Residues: CASSFGTGAYNEQFF.

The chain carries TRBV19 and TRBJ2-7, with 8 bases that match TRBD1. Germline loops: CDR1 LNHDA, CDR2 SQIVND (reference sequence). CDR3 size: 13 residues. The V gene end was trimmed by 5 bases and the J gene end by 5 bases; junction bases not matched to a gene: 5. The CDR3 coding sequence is TGTGCCAGTAGTGGACAGGGCCGGAACGAGCAGTACTTC. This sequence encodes CASSGQGRNEQYF.

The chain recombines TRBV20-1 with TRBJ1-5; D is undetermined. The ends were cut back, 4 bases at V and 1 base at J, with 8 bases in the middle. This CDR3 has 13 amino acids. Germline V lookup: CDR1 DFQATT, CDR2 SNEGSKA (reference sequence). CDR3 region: CSATEQSNQPQHF. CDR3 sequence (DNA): TGCAGTGCTACTGAACAGAGCAATCAGCCCCAGCATTTT.

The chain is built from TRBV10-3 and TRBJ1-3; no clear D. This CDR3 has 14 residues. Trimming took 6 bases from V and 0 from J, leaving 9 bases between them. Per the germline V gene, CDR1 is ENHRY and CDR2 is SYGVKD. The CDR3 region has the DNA TGTGCCATCAGACCAGACATCTCTGGAAACACCATATATTTT. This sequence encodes CAIRPDISGNTIYF.

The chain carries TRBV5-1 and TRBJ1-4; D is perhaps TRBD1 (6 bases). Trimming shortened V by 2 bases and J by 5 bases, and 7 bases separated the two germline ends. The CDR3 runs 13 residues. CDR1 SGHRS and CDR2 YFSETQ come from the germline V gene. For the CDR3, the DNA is TGCGCCAGCAGCTTTACAGGGAATGAAAAACTGTTTTTT. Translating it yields CASSFTGNEKLFF.